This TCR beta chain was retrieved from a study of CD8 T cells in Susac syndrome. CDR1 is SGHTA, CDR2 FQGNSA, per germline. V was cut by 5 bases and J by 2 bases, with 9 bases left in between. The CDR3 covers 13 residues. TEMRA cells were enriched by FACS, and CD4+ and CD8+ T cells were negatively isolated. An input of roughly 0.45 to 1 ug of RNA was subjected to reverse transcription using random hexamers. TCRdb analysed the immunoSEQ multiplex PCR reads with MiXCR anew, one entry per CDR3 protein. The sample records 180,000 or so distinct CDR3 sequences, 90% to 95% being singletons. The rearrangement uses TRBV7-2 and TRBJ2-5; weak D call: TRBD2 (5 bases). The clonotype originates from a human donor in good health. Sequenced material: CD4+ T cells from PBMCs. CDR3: CASSRPGQETQYF. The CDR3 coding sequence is TGTGCCAGCAGCCGACCGGGACAAGAGACCCAGTACTTC.